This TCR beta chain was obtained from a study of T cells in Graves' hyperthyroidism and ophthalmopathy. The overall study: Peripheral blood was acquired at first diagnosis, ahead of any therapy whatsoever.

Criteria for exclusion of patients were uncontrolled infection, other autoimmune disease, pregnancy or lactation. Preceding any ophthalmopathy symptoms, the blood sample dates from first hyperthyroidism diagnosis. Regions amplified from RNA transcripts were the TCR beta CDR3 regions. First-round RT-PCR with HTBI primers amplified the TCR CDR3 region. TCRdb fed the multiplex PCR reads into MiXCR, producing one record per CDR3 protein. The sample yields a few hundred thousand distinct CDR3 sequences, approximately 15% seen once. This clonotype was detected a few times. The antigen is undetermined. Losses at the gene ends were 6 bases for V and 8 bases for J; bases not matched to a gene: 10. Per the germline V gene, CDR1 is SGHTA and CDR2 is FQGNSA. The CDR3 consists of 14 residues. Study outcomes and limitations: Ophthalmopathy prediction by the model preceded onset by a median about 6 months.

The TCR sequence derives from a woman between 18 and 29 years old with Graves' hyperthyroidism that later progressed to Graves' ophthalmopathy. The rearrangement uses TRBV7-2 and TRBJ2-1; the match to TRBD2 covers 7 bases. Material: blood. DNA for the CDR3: TGTGCCAGCAGACGCCCGACTAGCCTACATGAGCAGTTCTTC. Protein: CASRRPTSLHEQFF.